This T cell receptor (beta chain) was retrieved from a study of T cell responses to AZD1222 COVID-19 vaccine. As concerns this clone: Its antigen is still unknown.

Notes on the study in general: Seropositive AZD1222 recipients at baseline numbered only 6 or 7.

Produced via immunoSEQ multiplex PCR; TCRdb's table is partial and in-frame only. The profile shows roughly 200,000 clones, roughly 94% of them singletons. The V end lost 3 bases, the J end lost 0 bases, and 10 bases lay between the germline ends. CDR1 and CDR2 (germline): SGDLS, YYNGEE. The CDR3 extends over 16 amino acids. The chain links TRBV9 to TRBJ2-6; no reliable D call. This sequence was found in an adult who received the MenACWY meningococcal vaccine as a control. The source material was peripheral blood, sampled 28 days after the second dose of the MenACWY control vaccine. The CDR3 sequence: CASSDPMSSGANVLTF. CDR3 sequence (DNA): TGTGCCAGCAGCGACCCCATGAGCTCTGGGGCCAACGTCCTGACTTTC.